Shown below are 24 T cell receptor beta chains from a single sample sequenced in a study of response to subunit inactivated influenza vaccine. TCRdb redid the calling of the RT-PCR reads with MiXCR, one entry per CDR3 protein. The table lists about half a million distinct CDR3 sequences, approximately 7.1% of them singletons. Material: PBMCs from blood, obtained less than 25 months after vaccination. The receptors here all came from a man between 50 and 75 years old who received an inactivated influenza vaccine.

This clonotype was detected a few times. The V and J genes are TRBV6-1 and TRBJ2-3; D perhaps matches TRBD2 (7 bases). Germline V lookup: CDR1 MNHNS, CDR2 SASEGT. The CDR3 is made up of 15 amino acids. Between the trimmed V and J ends, which lost 6 bases and 1 base, there was a span of 14 bases. CDR3 loop: CASRSIGGRTDTQYF. CDR3 nucleotides: TGTGCCAGCAGGTCTATCGGGGGGCGCACAGATACGCAGTATTTT.

This clonotype was detected ten times or more. This rearrangement joins TRBV6-1 to TRBJ1-2; D not resolved. V was shortened by 6 bases and J by 0 bases, with 8 bases between the two germline ends. Germline CDR1 reads MNHNS; CDR2 reads SASEGT. This CDR3 is 13 amino acids long. The CDR3 loop reads CASRGTSNYGYTF. CDR3 DNA: TGTGCCAGCAGGGGAACGTCTAACTATGGCTACACCTTC.

The chain carries TRBV20-1 and TRBJ2-1; D is possibly TRBD1 (6 bases). In germline, CDR1 is DFQATT, CDR2 SNEGSKA (reference sequence). This CDR3 region has 18 residues. Trimming shortened V by 1 base and J by 3 bases, and 22 bases separated the two germline ends. The CDR3 sequence is CSARGQIQGHSVYNEQFF. The CDR3 bases are TGCAGTGCTAGAGGGCAAATCCAGGGGCACTCGGTCTACAATGAGCAGTTCTTC.

This CDR3 reads CASSLTGTVQYF. CDR3 sequence (DNA): TGTGCCAGCAGCTTAACAGGGACCGTGCAGTACTTC. V usage is TRBV7-9 and J usage is TRBJ2-7, with D possibly being TRBD1 (6 bases). Germline V gene data show CDR1 as SEHNR and CDR2 as FQNEAQ (reference sequence). Trimming shortened V by 2 bases and J by 9 bases, and 11 bases separated the two germline ends. CDR3 length: 12 residues.

The gene calls are TRBV5-8 and TRBJ2-1; no reliable D call. There are 13 residues in the CDR3. Per germline, CDR1 SGHTS and CDR2 YDEGEE. V lost 0 bases, J lost 11 bases, and 12 bases lay in between. This CDR3 is CASSLGLPMKQFF. In DNA, the CDR3 is TGTGCCAGCAGCTTGGGTTTACCCATGAAGCAGTTCTTC.

This chain uses TRBV6-4 with TRBJ2-4, with D maybe TRBD1 (5 bases). V was clipped by 8 bases and J by 0 bases, with 14 bases between them. This CDR3 region has 15 residues. CDR1 is MRHNA, CDR2 SNTAGT, per germline. The CDR3 loop reads CASGSRQLAKNIQYF. The CDR3 DNA reads as TGTGCCAGCGGATCCAGACAGCTAGCCAAAAACATTCAGTACTTC.

This rearrangement joins TRBV7-2 to TRBJ2-3; TRBD1 aligns across 10 bases. V lost 1 base and J lost 3; bases outside the gene matches: 7. From germline, CDR1 is SGHTA and CDR2 FQGNSA. This CDR3 region has 17 residues. The CDR3 loop reads CASSLVPRQGATDTQYF. In nucleotides, the CDR3 is TGTGCCAGCAGCTTAGTCCCCCGACAGGGGGCGACAGATACGCAGTATTTT.

This clonotype was recorded at least ten times. CDR3 residues: CASSLRGRPNEQFF. CDR3 in DNA: TGTGCCAGCAGCTTAAGGGGGAGGCCAAATGAGCAGTTCTTC. The chain uses TRBV7-8 and TRBJ2-1; D might be TRBD1 or TRBD2, each matching 6 bases. V shed 2 bases and J shed 7 bases, with 12 bases lying between them. Germline V gene lookup returns CDR1 SGHVS and CDR2 FQNEAQ. The CDR3 length is 14 residues.

This rearrangement joins TRBV20-1 to TRBJ2-7; TRBD1 matches at 7 bases. CDR3 length: 15 amino acids. Germline V gene data show CDR1 as DFQATT and CDR2 as SNEGSKA (reference sequence). V was pared by 0 bases and J by 1 base, with 6 bases of the junction left unmatched. CDR3 nucleotides: TGCAGTGCTAGAGATGGGCAGGGGGTTTCCTACGAGCAGTACTTC. It yields the protein CSARDGQGVSYEQYF.

This clonotype has more than one count but fewer than ten. The chain joins TRBV29-1 to TRBJ2-7; D assignment may be TRBD1 or TRBD2 (5 bases each). Trimming removed 0 bases at V and 3 bases at J, with 18 bases between. Germline V gives CDR1 SQVTM, CDR2 ANQGSEA. The length of the CDR3 is 16 residues. The CDR3 bases are TGCAGCGTTGAAGATCGGAGGCCAGGGAGCGGCTACGAGCAGTACTTC. Translated, it gives CSVEDRRPGSGYEQYF.

This clonotype came up many times. This chain uses TRBV6-6 with TRBJ2-7; TRBD2 matches at 9 bases. V was clipped by 8 bases and J by 2 bases; unmatched bases: 4. CDR1 and CDR2 from the germline V gene are MNHNY and SVGAGI (reference sequence). The CDR3 covers 13 residues. As DNA, the CDR3 is TGTGCCAGCGTAGCGGGAGCGCCCTACGAGCAGTACTTC. It yields the protein CASVAGAPYEQYF.

This chain connects TRBV2 to TRBJ2-2; D is perhaps TRBD2 (5 bases). Germline V lookup: CDR1 SNHLY, CDR2 FYNNEI. There are 15 residues in the CDR3. The V and J ends lost 10 bases and 3 bases respectively, with 18 bases between them. The CDR3 bases are TGTGCCACCGCCATGGGAGCGCAGCACACCGGGGAGCTGTTTTTT. Translated, it gives CATAMGAQHTGELFF.

Many counts were recorded for this clonotype. V and J are TRBV4-3 and TRBJ2-2; D ambiguous. CDR3 size: 16 residues. The ends were cut back, 3 bases at V and 5 bases at J, with 16 bases in the middle. Germline CDR1 reads LGHNA; CDR2 reads YSLEER. The CDR3 nucleotides read TGCGCCAGCAGCCAGAACTTGAATAGGGCGACCGGGGAGCTGTTTTTT. It encodes CASSQNLNRATGELFF.

Many counts were recorded for this clonotype. The rearrangement uses TRBV5-1 and TRBJ1-4, with no clear D. The V end was cut by 1 base, the J end by 2 bases, with 12 bases between. This CDR3 contains 16 residues. Germline assignment: CDR1 SGHRS and CDR2 YFSETQ. CDR3 in amino acids: CASSLWSTGTNEKLFF. Written as DNA, the CDR3 is TGCGCCAGCAGCTTGTGGAGTACCGGGACTAATGAAAAACTGTTTTTT.

This clonotype is a singleton in its sample. The chain combines TRBV27 with TRBJ1-1; the match to TRBD1 covers 9 bases. After removal of 4 bases from V and 5 bases from J, the junction contained 8 bases not matched to a gene. The CDR3 totals 15 residues. Germline-derived CDR1 and CDR2 are MNHEY and SMNVEV (reference sequence). The CDR3 here is CASSWRTGVGTEAFF. For the CDR3, the DNA is TGTGCCAGCAGTTGGCGGACAGGGGTTGGGACTGAAGCTTTCTTT.

The chain combines TRBV20-1 with TRBJ2-7; 8 bases are a match to TRBD1. Germline V lookup: CDR1 DFQATT, CDR2 SNEGSKA (reference sequence). V shed 0 bases, J shed 6 bases, and the junction held 7 bases outside the gene matches. This CDR3 comprises 14 residues. The CDR3: CSARDQGAFGEQYF. As DNA, the CDR3 is TGCAGTGCTAGAGATCAGGGGGCATTCGGCGAGCAGTACTTC.

The gene calls are TRBV15 and TRBJ2-5, with D unclear. The CDR3 totals 14 residues. Trimming removed 0 bases at V and 5 bases at J, with 10 bases between. CDR1 LNHNV and CDR2 YYDKDF come from the germline V gene (reference sequence). The CDR3, as DNA: TGTGCCACCAGCAGAGATAAAAGGGTTGAGACCCAGTACTTC. Amino acids: CATSRDKRVETQYF.

The chain has TRBV20-1 and TRBJ2-6, with 7 bases that match TRBD1. Germline V gene lookup returns CDR1 DFQATT and CDR2 SNEGSKA (reference sequence). The CDR3 runs 17 residues. The V segment lost 1 base and the J segment 0 bases; nucleotides outside the gene matches: 6. This chain's CDR3 is CSARGGTATSGANVLTF. The CDR3 DNA sequence: TGCAGTGCTAGAGGAGGGACAGCAACCTCTGGGGCCAACGTCCTGACTTTC.

This clonotype has a count of ten or more. The genes are TRBV6-1 and TRBJ2-1; 7 bases are a match to TRBD1. Per germline, CDR1 MNHNS and CDR2 SASEGT. With 7 bases clipped from V and 14 bases from J, the junction kept 14 bases outside the gene matches. The CDR3 is 13 amino acids. The CDR3 DNA is TGTGCCAGCACCGATCACTCGAGACAGGGAGAGTTCTTC. This translates into CASTDHSRQGEFF.

In this sample, this clonotype turned up many times. The V call is TRBV4-3, the J call TRBJ2-1; TRBD2 matches at 9 bases. The trim removed 0 bases at V and 2 bases at J, leaving 5 bases unmatched. The V gene's germline CDR1 is LGHNA and CDR2 YSLEER. This CDR3 comprises 17 residues. The DNA for the CDR3 is TGCGCCAGCAGCCAAGATCGGGCTAGCGGGGCCTACAATGAGCAGTTCTTC. It specifies CASSQDRASGAYNEQFF.

This clonotype was observed a handful of times. The chain combines TRBV30 with TRBJ1-1; the D is unclear. The CDR3 runs to 11 residues. Trimming removed 5 bases at V and 7 bases at J, with 11 bases between. From germline, CDR1 is GTSNPN and CDR2 SVGIG (reference sequence). CDR3 sequence: CAWRPGFEAFF. The CDR3 coding sequence is TGTGCCTGGCGACCGGGGTTTGAAGCTTTCTTT.

This clonotype has more than one count but fewer than ten. The V and J genes are TRBV5-8 and TRBJ2-7; D may be TRBD1 (6 bases). Germline values: CDR1 SGHTS, CDR2 YDEGEE. The CDR3 totals 14 residues. Trimming removed 1 base at V and 5 bases at J, with 13 bases between. The CDR3 DNA reads as TGTGCCAGCAGCTTGAGGGGCCAGGGGAACGAGCAGTACTTC. This codes for CASSLRGQGNEQYF. The whole variable domain, remainder taken from reference TRBV5-8 and TRBJ2-7, is EAGVTQSPTHLIKTRGQQATLRCSPISGHTSVYWYQQALGLGLQFLLWYDEGEERNRGNFPPRFSGRQFPNYSSELNVNALELEDSALYLCASSLRGQGNEQYFGPGTRLTVT.

This clonotype was observed a few times. The chain combines TRBV28 with TRBJ1-2, with D unclear. CDR3 length equals 14 residues. Trimming shortened V by 5 bases and J by 7 bases, and 17 bases separated the two germline ends. Germline V gene lookup returns CDR1 MDHEN and CDR2 SYDVKM. The CDR3 is CASSEGPPAPGYTF. Here the CDR3 DNA reads TGTGCCAGCAGTGAAGGACCTCCCGCCCCTGGCTACACCTTC.

The chain carries TRBV11-3 and TRBJ2-5; possibly TRBD1 for D (5 bases). This CDR3 has 15 residues. The V end was cut by 5 bases, the J end by 4 bases, with 17 bases between. Germline V gives CDR1 SGHNT, CDR2 YENEEA. For the CDR3, the DNA is TGTGCCAGCAGCCAAGCCTCAGGGATGGGAGAGACCCAGTACTTC. Its protein is CASSQASGMGETQYF.